Listed below are T cell receptor beta chains from one sample, sequenced in a study of blood T cell repertoires in COVID-19. Clones were read by immunoSEQ multiplex PCR, and TCRdb kept only the in-frame ones, dropping some. The data show some 210,000 clones, 92% seen once. The specimen sequenced was peripheral blood. These receptors were obtained from a man in his thirties or forties with acute or convalescent COVID-19. Each CDR3 is given with its conserved first and last residue. The D gene is left open where the match is weak.

d_call j_call v_call cdr3_aa cdr3_nt
. TRBJ2-7 TRBV6-5 CASSSTGSNYEQYF TGTGCCAGCAGTTCCACAGGGTCCAACTACGAGCAGTACTTC
TRBD1 TRBJ2-7 TRBV5-6 CASSLGQGDEQYF TGTGCCAGCAGCTTAGGACAGGGTGACGAGCAGTACTTC
TRBD1 TRBJ2-7 TRBV5-1 CASSFVSGTGFNEQYF TGCGCCAGCAGCTTTGTATCCGGGACAGGGTTCAACGAGCAGTACTTC
. TRBJ1-2 TRBV4-1 CASSSKPDSHGYTF TGCGCCAGCAGCTCGAAACCCGACTCCCATGGCTACACCTTC
TRBD1 TRBJ2-5 TRBV7-9 CASRRTGQETQYF TGTGCCAGCAGACGGACAGGGCAAGAGACCCAGTACTTC
TRBD2 TRBJ2-3 TRBV12-5 CASGLALAGSTDTQYF TGTGCTAGTGGTTTGGCCCTAGCGGGGAGCACAGATACGCAGTATTTT
TRBD1 TRBJ2-3 TRBV7-9 CASSFGQGGTDTQYF TGTGCCAGCAGCTTCGGACAGGGGGGCACAGATACGCAGTATTTT
. TRBJ2-3 TRBV18 CASSPQRVSTDTQYF TGTGCCAGCTCACCGCAGCGGGTTAGCACAGATACGCAGTATTTT
. TRBJ1-1 TRBV27 CASSPLLAPTEAFF TGTGCCAGCAGTCCCTTGTTGGCACCTACTGAAGCTTTCTTT
TRBD1 TRBJ2-7 TRBV28 CASRGTGVYEQYF TGTGCCAGCAGAGGGACAGGGGTCTACGAGCAGTACTTC
. TRBJ1-5 TRBV5-1 CASSLMPQDSNQPQHF TGCGCCAGCAGCTTGATGCCACAGGATAGCAATCAGCCCCAGCATTTT
. TRBJ1-2 TRBV5-6 CASSFPDRTDLYGYTF TGTGCCAGCAGCTTTCCGGACCGGACAGATTTATATGGCTACACCTTC
. TRBJ2-5 TRBV7-2 CASSPSTSGETQYF TGTGCCAGCAGCCCTAGTACCAGCGGGGAGACCCAGTACTTC
TRBD1 TRBJ2-7 TRBV24-1 CATSDSGQGKEQYF TGTGCCACCAGTGATTCCGGACAGGGAAAAGAGCAGTACTTC
TRBD1 TRBJ2-5 TRBV6-5 CATRRDSWEETQYF TGTGCCACACGCCGGGACAGTTGGGAAGAGACCCAGTACTTC